This T cell receptor beta chain was retrieved from a study of blood T cells in healthy people across ages. Study conclusions and caveats: Long-lived donors carried more naive CD4+ cells and greater diversity than aged donors.

The trim removed 4 bases at V and 2 bases at J, leaving 12 bases unmatched. Germline loops: CDR1 SGHTA, CDR2 FQGNSA. This CDR3 is built from 17 residues. A J-beta primer mix and a sample-barcoded 5' primer were used in a second PCR of roughly 6 to 11 cycles. Each sample yielded at least 2.5 million CDR3-containing paired-end reads. TCRdb called the 5' RACE reads again in MiXCR, with one record for every CDR3 protein. The sample yields about 290,000 distinct CDR3 sequences, 27% seen once. The study drew donors from healthy Caucasian individuals in Russia aged about 6 to 90. Extracted total RNA amounted to at least 5.5 micrograms for each sample. This clonotype was seen just once. What it binds is not known.

The sequenced sample was blood. This chain links TRBV7-2 with TRBJ2-3; 7 bases map to TRBD2. The receptor's source is a woman aged 70-85 years in good health. The CDR3 here is CASSSGLVPGFTDTQYF. In DNA, the CDR3 is TGTGCCAGCAGCTCCGGACTAGTCCCCGGCTTCACAGATACGCAGTATTTT.